The source of this T cell receptor (beta chain) is a study of shared clonotypes between healthy human individuals. Study in general: Each donor's CD4 naive and CD4 memory cells filled three plates apiece, CD8 naive two, and CD8 memory one. Whole-study findings and limits: Among non-shared clonotypes, generation probabilities were lower than among those shared by all four donors. Naive CD4 clonotypes were shared across a handful of donors at around 5.4%.

Comment on this clone: Its antigen is not identified. A junction boundary mismatches the germline segment, possibly from a read error.

The CDR3 extends over 12 amino acids. The germline gives CDR1 MNHEY, CDR2 SVGAGI. At the deep level, the assay was run. TCRdb keeps only in-frame clones here, not all; method: immunoSEQ multiplex PCR. In the table there are more than 2,000,000 clones, approximately 93% of which are singletons. This sequence joins TRBV6-5 and TRBJ1-2; D gene uncertain. The sample comprised naive CD4+ T cells from PBMCs. As to subset: CD45RA+ positively selected. The sequence was collected from a man aged 18 to 35 in good health. Some clones in this sample may be carry-over from other donors' samples. CDR3 bases: TGTGCCAGCAGTCCCGGAACGGCGGACCCCCAATTC. It encodes CASSPGTADPQF.